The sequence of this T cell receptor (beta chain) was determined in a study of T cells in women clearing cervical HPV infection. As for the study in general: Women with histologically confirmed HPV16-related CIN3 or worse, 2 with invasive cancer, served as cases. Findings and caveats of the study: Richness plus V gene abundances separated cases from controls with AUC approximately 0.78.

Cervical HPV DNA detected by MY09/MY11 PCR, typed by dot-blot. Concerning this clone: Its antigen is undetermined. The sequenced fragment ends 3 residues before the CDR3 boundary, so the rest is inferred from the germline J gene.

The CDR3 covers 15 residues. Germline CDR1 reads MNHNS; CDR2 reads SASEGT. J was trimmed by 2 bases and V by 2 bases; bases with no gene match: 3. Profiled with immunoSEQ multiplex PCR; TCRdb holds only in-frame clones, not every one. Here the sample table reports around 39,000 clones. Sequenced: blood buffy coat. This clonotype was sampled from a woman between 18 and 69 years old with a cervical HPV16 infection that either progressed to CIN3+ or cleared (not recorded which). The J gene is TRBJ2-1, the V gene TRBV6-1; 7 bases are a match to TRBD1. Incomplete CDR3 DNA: TGTGCCAGCAGTGAAATGCAGGGGGCCTACAATGAG. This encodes CASSEMQGAYNE. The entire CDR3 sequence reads CASSEMQGAYNEQFF.